A single sample gave rise to the 12 T cell receptor beta chains below, sequenced in a study of shared clonotypes between healthy human individuals. Sequenced by immunoSEQ multiplex PCR; TCRdb stores in-frame clones only, minus some. The sample holds about 1 million clones, approximately 70% seen once. The material sequenced was memory CD4+ T cells sorted from blood. The sample's subset: CD45RA-negative fraction. These receptors were obtained from a man younger than 35 in good health.

This chain connects TRBV10-3 to TRBJ2-2, with TRBD1 as a possible D gene (5 bases). The V gene lost 6 bases and the J gene lost 2 bases, with 10 bases spanning the gap. This CDR3 has 14 residues. Germline CDR1 ENHRY, CDR2 SYGVKD. CDR3 in amino acids: CAISEDINTGELFF. The CDR3 DNA reads as TGTGCCATCAGCGAGGACATTAACACCGGGGAGCTGTTTTTT.

V is TRBV29-1 and J is TRBJ2-1; 14 bases map to TRBD2. Germline V lookup: CDR1 SQVTM, CDR2 ANQGSEA. V dropped 4 bases and J dropped 8; count of bases not matched to a gene: 4. The CDR3 runs 14 residues. CDR3 DNA: TGCAGCGTTGTGGGGACTAGCGGGAGTCATGAGCAGTTCTTC. It yields the protein CSVVGTSGSHEQFF.

The V call is TRBV19, the J call TRBJ2-1, with D tentatively TRBD2 (5 bases). The CDR3 is made up of 12 amino acids. V was shortened by 10 bases and J by 13 bases, with 20 bases between the two germline ends. The germline CDR1 and CDR2 sequences are LNHDA and SQIVND (reference sequence). In nucleotides, the CDR3 is TGTGCCACCAGTCGCGGGCGGTACCCCCAGTTCTTC. It yields the protein CATSRGRYPQFF.

This clone appeared a few times. The gene calls are TRBV14 and TRBJ2-1; a possible D gene is TRBD2 (5 bases). This CDR3 region has 14 residues. V lost 3 bases and J lost 8, with 14 bases in between. Germline lookup yields CDR1 SGHDN and CDR2 FVKESK. This chain's CDR3 is CASSHPLTSYEQFF. The CDR3 nucleotides are TGTGCCAGCAGCCACCCATTAACTAGTTATGAGCAGTTCTTC.

Ten or more counts support this clone. The chain joins TRBV10-2 to TRBJ2-3; 15 bases agree with TRBD2. Germline V gene data show CDR1 as WSHSY and CDR2 as SAAADI. V lost 5 bases and J lost 6; bases outside the gene matches: 12. This CDR3 spans 18 amino acids. The CDR3 sequence is CASSSGLAGGPFSDTQYF. The CDR3 DNA is TGCGCCAGCAGTAGTGGACTAGCGGGAGGGCCGTTTTCCGATACGCAGTATTTT.

This clone was found a few times. The chain couples TRBV5-1 to TRBJ2-1; the match to TRBD2 covers 9 bases. J was trimmed by 0 bases and V by 2 bases; bases with no gene match: 3. Germline lookup yields CDR1 SGHRS and CDR2 YFSETQ. The CDR3 runs 16 residues. CDR3 residues: CASSFAGGRSYNEQFF. DNA for the CDR3: TGCGCCAGCAGCTTTGCGGGAGGGCGCTCCTACAATGAGCAGTTCTTC.

A word on this clone: A far more abundant clone sits one base away, making this likely a read error. This sample also contains other DNA sequences that code for the same CDR3. The chain links TRBV5-4 to TRBJ1-2; D is undetermined. V was shortened by 0 bases and J by 6 bases, with 6 bases between the two germline ends. The CDR3 runs to 12 residues. Germline CDR1 SGHNT, CDR2 YYREEE (reference sequence). The CDR3, as DNA: TGTGCCAGCAGCTTGGACAGAAATGGCTACACCTTC. Its protein is CASSLDRNGYTF.

The chain joins TRBV5-1 to TRBJ2-3; 9 bases align to TRBD1. The trim removed 2 bases at V and 6 bases at J, leaving 7 bases unmatched. Per germline, CDR1 SGHRS and CDR2 YFSETQ. This CDR3 comprises 15 residues. CDR3: CASSFMGQGRDTQYF. The DNA of the CDR3 is TGCGCCAGCAGCTTCATGGGACAGGGAAGGGATACGCAGTATTTT. The full variable domain, its missing parts supplied by reference TRBV5-1 and TRBJ2-3, is KAGVTQTPRYLIKTRGQQVTLSCSPISGHRSVSWYQQTPGQGLQFLFEYFSETQRNKGNFPGRFSGRQFSNSRSEMNVSTLELGDSALYLCASSFMGQGRDTQYFGPGTRLTVL.

The chain joins TRBV25-1 to TRBJ1-3; the D is unclear. Looked up from germline, CDR1 is MGHDK and CDR2 is SYGVNS. The CDR3 runs to 16 residues. Trimming stripped 1 base from V and 0 bases from J, with 10 bases between. In nucleotides, the CDR3 is TGTGCCAGCAGTGAATTTCGGGTAGTCTCTGGAAACACCATATATTTT. This codes for CASSEFRVVSGNTIYF.

This chain joins TRBV7-8 and TRBJ1-5; TRBD1 is a possible D gene (5 bases). CDR3 length equals 15 residues. Trimming stripped 2 bases from V and 2 bases from J, with 10 bases between. CDR1 and CDR2 from the germline V gene are SGHVS and FQNEAQ. CDR3 loop: CASSLREQGNQPQHF. The CDR3 DNA reads TGTGCCAGCAGCTTAAGAGAACAGGGCAATCAGCCCCAGCATTTT.

This chain joins TRBV12-5 and TRBJ2-3, with a possible D match to TRBD2 (5 bases). Germline CDR1 is LGHNT and CDR2 is FRNRAP. The CDR3 length is 15 residues. Trimming cost V 6 bases and J 0 bases, with 13 bases left between them. DNA for the CDR3: TGTGCTAGTGGCGGTGGACTGGATAGCACAGATACGCAGTATTTT. This sequence encodes CASGGGLDSTDTQYF. The entire variable domain, with the rest obtained from reference TRBV12-5 and TRBJ2-3, is as follows: DARVTQTPRHKVTEMGQEVTMRCQPILGHNTVFWYRQTMMQGLELLAYFRNRAPLDDSGMPKDRFSAEMPDATLATLKIQPSEPRDSAVYFCASGGGLDSTDTQYFGPGTRLTVL.

The V gene is TRBV5-1, the J gene TRBJ2-5; 8 positions agree with TRBD2. Germline V gene lookup returns CDR1 SGHRS and CDR2 YFSETQ. V dropped 0 bases and J dropped 9; count of bases not matched to a gene: 13. The CDR3 totals 16 residues. CDR3 nucleotide sequence: TGCGCCAGCAGCTTGGATTCGGCTAGCGGGCCCGTGGCCCAGTACTTC. Translated, it gives CASSLDSASGPVAQYF. Filled out from reference TRBV5-1 and TRBJ2-5, the complete variable domain reads KAGVTQTPRYLIKTRGQQVTLSCSPISGHRSVSWYQQTPGQGLQFLFEYFSETQRNKGNFPGRFSGRQFSNSRSEMNVSTLELGDSALYLCASSLDSASGPVAQYFGPGTRLLVL.